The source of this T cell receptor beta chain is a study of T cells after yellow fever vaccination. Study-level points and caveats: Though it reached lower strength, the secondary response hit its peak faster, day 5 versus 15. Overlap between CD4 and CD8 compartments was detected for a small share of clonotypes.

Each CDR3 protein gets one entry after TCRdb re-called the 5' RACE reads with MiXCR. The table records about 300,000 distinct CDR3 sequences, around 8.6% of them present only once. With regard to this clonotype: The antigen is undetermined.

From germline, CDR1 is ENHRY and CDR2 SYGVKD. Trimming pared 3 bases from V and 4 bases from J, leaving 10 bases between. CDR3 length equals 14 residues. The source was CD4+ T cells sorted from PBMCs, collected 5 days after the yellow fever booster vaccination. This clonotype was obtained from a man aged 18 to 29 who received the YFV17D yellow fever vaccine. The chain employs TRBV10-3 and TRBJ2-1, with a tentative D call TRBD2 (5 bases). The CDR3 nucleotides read TGTGCCATCAGTGAAGTGGGGAGTTACAATGAGCAGTTCTTC. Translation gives CAISEVGSYNEQFF.